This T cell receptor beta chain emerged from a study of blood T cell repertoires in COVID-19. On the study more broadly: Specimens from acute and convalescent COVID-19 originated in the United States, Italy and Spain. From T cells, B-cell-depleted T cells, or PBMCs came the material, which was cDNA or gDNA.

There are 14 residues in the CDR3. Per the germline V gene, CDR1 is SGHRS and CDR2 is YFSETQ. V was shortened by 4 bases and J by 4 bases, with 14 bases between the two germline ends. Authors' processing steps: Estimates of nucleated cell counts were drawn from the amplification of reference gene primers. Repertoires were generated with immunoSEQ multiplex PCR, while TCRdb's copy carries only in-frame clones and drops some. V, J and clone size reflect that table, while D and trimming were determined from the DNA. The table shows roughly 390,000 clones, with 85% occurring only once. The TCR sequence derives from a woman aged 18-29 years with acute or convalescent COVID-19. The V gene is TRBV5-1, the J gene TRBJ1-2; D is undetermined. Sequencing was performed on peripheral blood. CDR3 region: CASSPDSGSYGYTF. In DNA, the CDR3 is TGCGCCAGCAGCCCCGATAGCGGCAGCTATGGCTACACCTTC.